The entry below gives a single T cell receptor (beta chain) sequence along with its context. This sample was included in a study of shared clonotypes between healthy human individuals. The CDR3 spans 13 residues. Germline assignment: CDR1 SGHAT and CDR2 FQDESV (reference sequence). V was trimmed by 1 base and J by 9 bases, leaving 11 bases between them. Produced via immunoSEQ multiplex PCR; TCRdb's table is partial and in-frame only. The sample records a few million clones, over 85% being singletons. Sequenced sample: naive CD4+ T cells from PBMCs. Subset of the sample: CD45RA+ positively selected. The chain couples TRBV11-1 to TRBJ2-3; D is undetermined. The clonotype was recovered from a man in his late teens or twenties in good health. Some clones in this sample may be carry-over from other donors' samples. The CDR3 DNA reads TGTGCCAGCAGCTTAGTATCCCGGGTCACGCAGTATTTT. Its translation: CASSLVSRVTQYF.